The rows below give T cell receptor beta chains drawn from one sample of a study of OX40 agonist ivuxolimab in advanced cancers. The table came from immunoSEQ multiplex PCR; TCRdb's copy has only in-frame clones and leaves some out. Of approximately 65,000 clones in the sample, roughly 87% were seen once. Source: CD4+ or CD8+ T cells sorted from blood, taken in a trial of the OX40 agonist ivuxolimab. These receptors all stem from an adult with an advanced solid tumor such as melanoma, head and neck, liver or kidney cancer. CDR3s include the opening cysteine and the closing phenylalanine or tryptophan. The D gene is left open where the match is weak. Size is stated for part of the rows, as once, few or many counts, or as a class when the clone is expanded.

clone_size	j_call	d_call	cdr3_length	v_call	cdr3_aa	cdr3_nt
NA	TRBJ1-2	TRBD1	16	TRBV7-6	CASSLVPGQGAGGYTF	TGTGCCAGCAGCCTCGTCCCGGGACAGGGGGCGGGAGGCTACACCTTC
NA	TRBJ1-1	NA	12	TRBV2	CASRFRNTEAFF	TGTGCCAGCAGATTTAGGAACACTGAAGCTTTCTTT
NA	TRBJ1-1	NA	14	TRBV7-9	CASSFLSGFSEAFF	TGTGCCAGCAGCTTTTTGTCTGGGTTCTCTGAAGCTTTCTTT
once	TRBJ2-7	NA	15	TRBV7-2	CASSLKGPGSIEQYF	TGTGCCAGCAGCTTAAAAGGCCCAGGGTCTATCGAGCAGTACTTC
once	TRBJ1-2	NA	13	TRBV5-1	CASSLVAGSGYTF	TGCGCCAGCAGCTTGGTGGCGGGTAGTGGCTACACCTTC
NA	TRBJ2-7	NA	14	TRBV2	CASRKSGLSYEQYF	TGTGCCAGCAGAAAGTCAGGGTTATCATACGAGCAGTACTTC
once	TRBJ1-4	NA	18	TRBV6-4	CASSDSTLIQGSNEKLFF	TGTGCCAGCAGTGACTCGACGCTGATTCAGGGTTCTAATGAAAAACTGTTTTTT
few	TRBJ2-2	TRBD2	16	TRBV7-2	CASSRRTRPNTGELFF	TGTGCCAGCAGCCGGCGGACTAGACCGAACACCGGGGAGCTGTTTTTT
NA	TRBJ2-4	TRBD2	13	TRBV7-9	CASSPRGENIQYF	TGTGCCAGCAGCCCCCGGGGGGAAAACATTCAGTACTTC
NA	TRBJ2-1	NA	14	TRBV5-1	CASSLGREGNEQFF	TGCGCCAGCAGCTTAGGCAGGGAAGGCAATGAGCAGTTCTTC
NA	TRBJ1-1	NA	16	TRBV7-9	CASSLGTDSSEGGAFF	TGTGCCAGCAGCTTGGGAACGGACAGTTCAGAGGGTGGAGCTTTCTTT
NA	TRBJ2-1	TRBD1	11	TRBV30	CAWTGGVEQFF	TGTGCCTGGACAGGGGGCGTTGAGCAGTTCTTC
NA	TRBJ1-3	NA	16	TRBV11-2	CASSLFGADSGNTIYF	TGTGCCAGCAGCTTATTTGGGGCCGACTCTGGAAACACCATATATTTT
NA	TRBJ1-2	TRBD1	15	TRBV12-5	CASGLDRGSNYGYTF	TGTGCTAGTGGTTTGGACAGGGGGTCAAACTATGGCTACACCTTC
NA	TRBJ1-2	NA	15	TRBV6-1	CASSEPGEVNYGYTF	TGTGCCAGCAGTGAACCTGGGGAGGTAAACTATGGCTACACCTTC
NA	TRBJ2-7	TRBD1	13	TRBV27	CASTGQGAGEQYF	TGTGCCAGTACGGGACAGGGGGCTGGTGAGCAGTACTTC
NA	TRBJ1-6	NA	11	TRBV11-2	CASSLDSPLHF	TGTGCCAGCAGCTTAGATTCACCCCTCCACTTT
NA	TRBJ1-1	NA	13	TRBV7-9	CASSLSENTEAFF	TGTGCCAGCAGCTTATCAGAGAACACTGAAGCTTTCTTT
NA	TRBJ1-3	NA	16	TRBV6-5	CASSYSSSFAGNTIYF	TGTGCCAGCAGTTACTCTTCAAGTTTTGCTGGAAACACCATATATTTT
NA	TRBJ1-5	NA	15	TRBV15	CATSRDTRGRQPQHF	TGTGCCACCAGCAGAGATACGAGGGGCAGGCAGCCCCAGCATTTT
NA	TRBJ2-7	TRBD1	14	TRBV6-6	CASSPGQGLGEQYF	TGTGCCAGCAGTCCCGGACAGGGTTTGGGCGAGCAGTACTTC
NA	TRBJ2-1	NA	15	TRBV30	CAWSTTGLSVNEQFF	TGTGCCTGGAGTACGACCGGGCTCTCCGTCAATGAGCAGTTCTTC
NA	TRBJ1-5	TRBD1	15	TRBV18	CASSRGQGIFQPQHF	TGTGCCAGCTCGCGGGGACAGGGAATTTTTCAGCCCCAGCATTTT
NA	TRBJ2-7	TRBD1	14	TRBV5-1	CASSLGTGRYEQYF	TGCGCCAGCAGTTTAGGGACAGGGCGCTACGAGCAGTACTTC
NA	TRBJ2-5	NA	13	TRBV6-5	CASSIQYQETQYF	TGTGCCAGCAGCATACAGTACCAAGAGACCCAGTACTTC
NA	TRBJ1-4	NA	15	TRBV6-1	CASSITPRGDEKLFF	TGTGCCAGCAGTATTACTCCAAGGGGCGATGAAAAACTGTTTTTT
NA	TRBJ2-5	NA	13	TRBV7-8	CASRRGLGETQYF	TGTGCCAGCAGACGGGGGCTGGGGGAGACCCAGTACTTC
NA	TRBJ2-5	NA	14	TRBV6-4	CASSHGGRQETQYF	TGTGCCAGCAGCCACGGGGGACGGCAAGAGACCCAGTACTTC
NA	TRBJ1-2	NA	13	TRBV6-1	CASSLGQTYGYTF	TGTGCCAGCAGCTTAGGACAGACCTATGGCTACACCTTC
NA	TRBJ2-1	TRBD2	15	TRBV5-4	CASSFTSGGPGEQFF	TGTGCCAGCAGTTTTACTAGCGGGGGGCCCGGTGAGCAGTTCTTC
NA	TRBJ1-2	NA	15	TRBV6-5	CASSYRGGGNYGYTF	TGTGCCAGCAGTTACCGAGGGGGGGGTAACTATGGCTACACCTTC
NA	TRBJ2-1	NA	15	TRBV5-1	CASYEPGFSYNEQFF	TGCGCCAGCTACGAACCGGGGTTCTCCTACAATGAGCAGTTCTTC
NA	TRBJ2-1	TRBD1	12	TRBV7-9	CASSSRQGRQFF	TGTGCCAGCAGCTCCCGACAGGGTAGGCAGTTCTTC
NA	TRBJ2-7	TRBD1	16	TRBV4-2	CASSQDPGTVAYEQYF	TGTGCCAGCAGCCAAGATCCGGGGACAGTCGCCTACGAGCAGTACTTC
NA	TRBJ2-5	NA	13	TRBV5-4	CASSLPSAETQYF	TGTGCCAGCAGCTTGCCTAGCGCAGAGACCCAGTACTTC
NA	TRBJ1-2	TRBD1	14	TRBV6-5	CASSLRQGTYRYTF	TGTGCCAGCAGTCTCCGACAGGGGACCTATCGCTACACCTTC
NA	TRBJ1-2	TRBD1	14	TRBV7-9	CASSAGDRGYGYTF	TGTGCCAGCAGCGCGGGGGACAGGGGCTATGGCTACACCTTC
NA	TRBJ2-5	TRBD1	19	TRBV7-6	CASSLEGSRGQGAEKTQYF	TGTGCCAGCAGCTTAGAGGGAAGTAGGGGACAGGGGGCCGAAAAGACCCAGTACTTC
NA	TRBJ1-3	NA	15	TRBV19	CASSIASRSGNTIYF	TGTGCCAGTAGTATCGCCAGCCGCTCTGGAAACACCATATATTTT
once	TRBJ2-1	NA	16	TRBV6-5	CASSSAGTSVGNEQFF	TGTGCCAGCAGTTCGGCCGGGACATCGGTCGGCAATGAGCAGTTCTTC
NA	TRBJ1-2	NA	15	TRBV5-8	CASSFPDRPRYGYTF	TGTGCCAGCAGCTTCCCGGACAGACCTAGATATGGCTACACCTTC
NA	TRBJ1-2	NA	14	TRBV6-6	CASSYGSGGDGYTF	TGTGCCAGCAGTTACGGGTCCGGAGGGGATGGCTACACCTTC
NA	TRBJ2-5	NA	14	TRBV6-5	CASSPRGARETQYF	TGTGCCAGCAGCCCCAGGGGGGCCAGGGAGACCCAGTACTTC
NA	TRBJ2-1	NA	15	TRBV13	CASSLLPPPGDEQFF	TGTGCCAGCAGCTTACTGCCCCCCCCCGGCGATGAGCAGTTCTTC
NA	TRBJ2-3	NA	13	TRBV14	CASSPMGTDTQYF	TGTGCCAGCAGCCCGATGGGAACAGATACGCAGTATTTT
NA	TRBJ2-7	NA	14	TRBV6-6	CASRPDGSSYEQYF	TGTGCCAGCAGACCGGACGGTAGCTCCTACGAGCAGTACTTC
NA	TRBJ2-1	NA	15	TRBV11-2	CASSPRGLNGNEQFF	TGTGCCAGCAGCCCAAGAGGCCTAAACGGCAATGAGCAGTTCTTC
NA	TRBJ1-2	NA	15	TRBV5-4	CASTLQGTPNYGYTF	TGCGCCAGCACCTTGCAGGGAACTCCTAACTATGGCTACACCTTC
NA	TRBJ2-7	NA	15	TRBV6-1	CASTGPPQRSYEQYF	TGTGCCAGCACAGGGCCCCCCCAACGCTCCTACGAGCAGTACTTC
NA	TRBJ2-7	NA	15	TRBV18	CASSSTPGSSYEQYF	TGTGCCAGCTCATCGACTCCGGGAAGCTCCTACGAGCAGTACTTC
NA	TRBJ2-5	NA	15	TRBV7-6	CASSYRDGGQETQYF	TGTGCCAGCAGCTACAGGGACGGGGGGCAAGAGACCCAGTACTTC
NA	TRBJ1-5	NA	13	TRBV6-5	CASSVQGNQPQHF	TGTGCCAGCAGTGTACAGGGAAATCAGCCCCAGCATTTT
NA	TRBJ2-7	TRBD1	15	TRBV5-1	CASSSSGQGGGEQYF	TGCGCCAGCAGCAGCTCAGGACAGGGGGGGGGCGAGCAGTACTTC
NA	TRBJ1-2	NA	15	TRBV6-1	CASSESRGFDYGYTF	TGTGCCAGCAGTGAATCTCGGGGGTTCGACTATGGCTACACCTTC
NA	TRBJ2-5	NA	15	TRBV2	CASSPGGVYQETQYF	TGTGCCAGCAGTCCCGGGGGTGTGTACCAAGAGACCCAGTACTTC